Detailed here is one TCR beta chain. The antigen remains unidentified. This record comes from a study of T cell responses to AZD1222 COVID-19 vaccine. Findings and caveats of the study: Spike was spanned by vaccine-associated CD4 TCRs, which were dominant at 160-218 and 743-854. Baseline testing showed seropositivity in only six AZD1222 recipients. Among the donors, most were white British and more were female, and clonal diversity was possibly underestimated. Reportedly, nearly half of unique spike TCRs recognized epitopes outside B.1.351/B.1.1.7 mutations.

Libraries were prepared by immunoSEQ multiplex PCR; TCRdb keeps only in-frame clonotypes and omits some of them. Here the sample spans 85,000 to 95,000 clones, around 89% being singletons. The clonotype comes from an adult who received the AZD1222 COVID-19 vaccine. Sequences were derived from peripheral blood, sampled 28 days after the second AZD1222 dose.

The CDR3 DNA reads TGTGCCACTAGACAGGGTACGGCCAAAAACATTCAGTACTTC. Translated: CATRQGTAKNIQYF. The V and J genes are TRBV15 and TRBJ2-4; 7 nucleotides line up with TRBD1. The CDR3 is 14 residues long. Germline CDR1 LNHNV, CDR2 YYDKDF (reference sequence). Trimming took 9 bases from V and 1 from J; bases not matched to a gene: 6.